The 11 T cell receptor beta chains listed next were all sequenced from one sample in a study of T cell responses to AZD1222 COVID-19 vaccine. The table came from immunoSEQ multiplex PCR; TCRdb's copy has only in-frame clones and leaves some out. The table includes 120,000 to 150,000 clones, around 90% detected once. The input for sequencing was peripheral blood, taken on day 0 of AZD1222 vaccination. These receptors were obtained from an adult in good health.

The chain joins TRBV18 to TRBJ1-1; D call uncertain. The CDR3 contains 13 residues. V gave up 3 bases and J gave up 5 bases, with 10 bases separating them. Germline V gives CDR1 KGHSH, CDR2 LQKENI. The CDR3 loop is CASSPPGWTEAFF. In nucleotides, the CDR3 is TGTGCCAGCTCACCTCCGGGTTGGACTGAAGCTTTCTTT. The full variable domain, in which reference TRBV18 and TRBJ1-1 provide the parts outside the CDR3, is NAGVMQNPRHLVRRRGQEARLRCSPMKGHSHVYWYRQLPEEGLKFMVYLQKENIIDESGMPKERFSAEFPKEGPSILRIQQVVRGDSAAYFCASSPPGWTEAFFGQGTRLTVV.

This chain connects TRBV5-1 to TRBJ1-4; 8 nucleotides line up with TRBD1. Unmatched junction bases numbered 4, after V lost 3 bases and J lost 0 bases. CDR1 is SGHRS, CDR2 YFSETQ, per germline. This CDR3 region has 16 residues. Written as DNA, the CDR3 is TGCGCCAGCAGCTATCAGGGGGCTGCAACTAATGAAAAACTGTTTTTT. This sequence encodes CASSYQGAATNEKLFF.

The J gene is TRBJ2-7, the V gene TRBV21-1; TRBD2, the table's D call, was not compared with the DNA. TRBV21-1 is a pseudogene segment. CDR3 length: 21 amino acids. The CDR3 nucleotides read TGTGCCAGCAGCACACAAATTAGCGGGAGGGCTGAGTCTGAAAGAAGCGTCGAGCAGTACTTC. It is translated as CASSTQISGRAESERSVEQYF.

This clone has just a few counts. This chain connects TRBV11-2 to TRBJ2-2, with D maybe TRBD2 (6 bases). V gave up 0 bases and J gave up 4 bases, with 9 bases separating them. The CDR3 contains 15 residues. The germline V gene encodes CDR1 SGHAT and CDR2 FQNNGV. Here the CDR3 DNA reads TGTGCCAGCAGCTTAGACGGCGGGATCACCGGGGAGCTGTTTTTT. It encodes CASSLDGGITGELFF.

The CDR3 DNA sequence: TGTGCCAGCAGCCAGACAATCCAGGGGATTGTATACGAGCAGTACTTC. Amino acids: CASSQTIQGIVYEQYF. The V and J genes are TRBV3-1 (or the pseudogene TRBV3-2) and TRBJ2-7; a possible D gene is TRBD1 (6 bases). CDR1 is LGHDT, CDR2 YNNKEL, per germline (reference sequence). This CDR3 is built from 16 residues. Trimming pared 3 bases from V and 4 bases from J, leaving 19 bases between.

The rearrangement links TRBV7-2 to TRBJ2-3; D is possibly TRBD1 (7 bases). CDR1 is SGHTA, CDR2 FQGNSA, per germline. Deletions cut 6 bases from V and 1 base from J, with 14 bases between. CDR3 length: 15 amino acids. The CDR3 DNA sequence: TGTGCCAGCAGGACTAGGACAGGTCGCACAGATACGCAGTATTTT. Protein: CASRTRTGRTDTQYF. The variable domain in full, with the rest retrieved from reference TRBV7-2 and TRBJ2-3, is GAGVSQSPSNKVTEKGKDVELRCDPISGHTALYWYRQSLGQGLEFLIYFQGNSAPDKSGLPSDRFSAERTGGSVSTLTIQRTQQEDSAVYLCASRTRTGRTDTQYFGPGTRLTVL.

The rearrangement joins TRBV6-2 or TRBV6-3 to TRBJ2-2; D is possibly TRBD1 or TRBD2 (5 bases each). The V end was cut by 5 bases, the J end by 0 bases, with 10 bases between. The CDR3 length is 15 residues. Germline CDR1 MNHEY, CDR2 SVGEGT. The CDR3, as DNA: TGTGCCAGCAGTCGGGACCTACCGAACACCGGGGAGCTGTTTTTT. Its translation is CASSRDLPNTGELFF.

The CDR3 sequence is CASRFTRTGMLNTEAFF. CDR3 nucleotides: TGCGCCAGCAGATTCACTAGGACAGGGATGCTGAACACTGAAGCTTTCTTT. The chain combines TRBV5-1 with TRBJ1-1, with TRBD1 identical over 8 bases. The CDR3 covers 17 residues. Germline loops: CDR1 SGHRS, CDR2 YFSETQ. V shed 5 bases and J 0 bases; nucleotides not matched to a gene: 12.

The V gene is TRBV6-5, the J gene TRBJ1-6; D not resolved. Germline loops: CDR1 MNHEY, CDR2 SVGAGI. The V end lost 6 bases, the J end lost 14 bases, and 20 bases lay between the germline ends. CDR3 length equals 14 residues. CDR3 coding DNA: TGTGCCAGCAGCCTCCCCCGGCAGGACCCCACCCTCCACTTT. Translating it yields CASSLPRQDPTLHF.

The chain combines TRBV4-2 with TRBJ2-3; 10 positions agree with TRBD2. The CDR3 covers 18 residues. Trimming removed 4 bases from V and 1 base from J; junction bases left unmatched: 11. Germline values: CDR1 LGHNA, CDR2 YNFKEQ. CDR3 sequence (DNA): TGTGCCAGCAGCCGACACGTCGGGACTAGCGAGGGCACAGATACGCAGTATTTT. Its translation is CASSRHVGTSEGTDTQYF.

This clone has just one count. The chain is built from TRBV4-1 and TRBJ1-1, with 7 bases identical to TRBD1. Germline CDR1 MGHRA, CDR2 YSYEKL. The CDR3 has 14 residues. With 2 bases clipped from V and 5 bases from J, the junction kept 5 bases outside the gene matches. In DNA form, the CDR3 reads TGCGCCAGCAGCCAAAAAACAGGGGAAACTGAAGCTTTCTTT. Translated: CASSQKTGETEAFF.